The clone carrying this T cell receptor beta chain came up a few times. The antigen is undetermined. The data derive from a study of T cells in localized non-small cell lung cancer. Study conclusions and caveats: Sequencing was limited to one tumor region, leaving the possibility of heterogeneity open.

Some clones are missing from TCRdb's copy, which holds only in-frame ones; the method was immunoSEQ multiplex PCR. The sample holds under 20,000 clones; approximately 89% are singletons and the top ten take about 30%. This CDR3 spans 14 amino acids. The germline V gene encodes CDR1 SGDLS and CDR2 YYNGEE. V lost 0 bases and J lost 3, with 8 bases in between. The genes are TRBV9 and TRBJ2-3; no reliable D call. Sequencing was performed on peripheral blood, taken before any cancer treatment. The origin of this receptor is a female donor aged 60 or older with stage III squamous cell lung carcinoma. The CDR3, as DNA: TGTGCCAGCAGCGTAGCGTGGTCAACAGATACGCAGTATTTT. It codes for CASSVAWSTDTQYF. The entire variable domain, with the rest obtained from reference TRBV9 and TRBJ2-3, is as follows: DSGVTQTPKHLITATGQRVTLRCSPRSGDLSVYWYQQSLDQGLQFLIQYYNGEERAKGNILERFSAQQFPDLHSELNLSSLELGDSALYFCASSVAWSTDTQYFGPGTRLTVL.